The rows below give T cell receptor beta chains drawn from one sample of a study of shared clonotypes between healthy human individuals. The table came from immunoSEQ multiplex PCR; TCRdb's copy has only in-frame clones and leaves some out. This table has approximately 740,000 clones, 80% to 95% appearing once. Input material: naive CD8+ T cells sorted from blood. The receptors stem from a man aged 25 to 40 in good health. Both conserved end residues are part of each CDR3. D genes are given only for firm matches. Clone sizes are given selectively: once, few, many, or a class where the clone is expanded.

>TRBD2|-|TRBV6-1|TRBJ2-5
CASSSGRALWETQYF
TGTGCCAGTTCTAGCGGGAGGGCCCTTTGGGAGACCCAGTACTTC
>-|-|TRBV10-1|TRBJ2-2
CASSGPGGARTGELFF
TGCGCCAGCAGTGGCCCGGGGGGCGCTCGGACCGGGGAGCTGTTTTTT
>-|-|TRBV2|TRBJ2-7
CASSISEQYF
TGTGCCAGCAGCATCAGCGAGCAGTACTTC
>-|-|TRBV7-2|TRBJ2-1
CASSTGLLYNEQFF
TGTGCCAGCAGCACGGGACTCCTCTACAATGAGCAGTTCTTC
>-|-|TRBV6-5|TRBJ2-2
CASSQLAAGSGELFF
TGTGCCAGCAGTCAACTGGCGGCCGGGTCCGGGGAGCTGTTTTTT
>-|-|TRBV2|TRBJ2-2
CASSEAPGGRDTGELFF
TGTGCCAGCAGTGAAGCGCCCGGGGGAAGGGACACCGGGGAGCTGTTTTTT
>-|-|TRBV7-2|TRBJ2-1
CASSRGRPYNEQFF
TGTGCCAGCAGCCGTGGCCGACCCTACAATGAGCAGTTCTTC
>-|-|TRBV20-1|TRBJ1-2
CSARVTPKIF
TGCAGTGCTAGAGTTACACCTAAGATTTTC
>-|-|TRBV4-1|TRBJ2-7
CASSQDRGVYEQYF
TGCGCCAGCAGCCAAGATAGGGGGGTGTACGAGCAGTACTTC
>-|-|TRBV19|TRBJ2-1
CASSIHYEQFF
TGTGCCAGTAGTATACATTATGAGCAGTTCTTC
>-|once|TRBV5-5|TRBJ2-7
CASWDGSSSYEQYF
TGTGCCAGCTGGGACGGGTCGAGCTCCTACGAGCAGTACTTC
>-|few|TRBV7-9|TRBJ2-7
CASSLKGAYEQYF
TGTGCCAGCAGCTTAAAGGGTGCCTACGAGCAGTACTTC
>-|once|TRBV27|TRBJ2-1
CASSPPGRQQFF
TGTGCCAGCAGTCCTCCAGGTAGGCAGCAGTTCTTC
>-|-|TRBV11-2|TRBJ2-7
CASSLEGNYEQYF
TGTGCCAGCAGCTTAGAAGGAAATTACGAGCAGTACTTC
>-|once|TRBV27|TRBJ2-7
CASSWKGLGAYEQYF
TGTGCCAGCAGTTGGAAGGGGTTGGGAGCCTACGAGCAGTACTTC
>-|-|TRBV13|TRBJ2-4
CASSARGDHQNIQYF
TGTGCCAGCAGCGCCCGAGGGGACCACCAAAACATTCAGTACTTC
>-|once|TRBV5-1|TRBJ2-7
CASSLTGLEQYF
TGCGCCAGCAGCTTGACGGGGTTGGAGCAGTACTTC
>-|-|TRBV7-6|TRBJ2-1
CASSFKYNEQFF
TGTGCCAGCAGCTTCAAGTACAATGAGCAGTTCTTC
>-|-|TRBV2|TRBJ2-7
CASKGLEQYF
TGTGCCAGCAAAGGCTTAGAGCAGTACTTC
>-|-|TRBV30|TRBJ2-3
CAWSREGGHFTDTQYF
TGTGCCTGGAGTAGGGAGGGGGGGCATTTTACAGATACGCAGTATTTT